Listed below are T cell receptor beta chains from one sample, sequenced in a study of Ad26.COV2.S vaccination and SARS-CoV-2 variants. Repertoires were generated with immunoSEQ multiplex PCR, while TCRdb's copy carries only in-frame clones and drops some. This sample has approximately 350,000 clones, with around 86% found just once. The sample in question was peripheral blood, obtained in a trial of Ad26.COV2.S vaccine versus placebo. These receptors all stem from a person aged 18-60 years who received the Ad26.COV2.S COVID-19 vaccine or a placebo. The CDR3 runs from the conserved cysteine through the conserved F or W. D genes are given only for firm matches. Not all rows give a size; the values are once, few, many and, for expanded clones, a class.

NA,TRBV30,TRBJ1-2,NA,TGTGCCTGGAGTGTCCCAGGCCTCGTCTATGGCTACACCTTC,CAWSVPGLVYGYTF
NA,TRBV7-2,TRBJ2-6,NA,TGTGCCAGCAGCTTAGGAGTTGCGTTCTCTGGGGCCAACGTCCTGACTTTC,CASSLGVAFSGANVLTF
NA,TRBV9,TRBJ1-1,NA,TGTGCCAGCAGCTCGAGATCCCAACTCCCACCCTTGAACACTGAAGCTTTCTTT,CASSSRSQLPPLNTEAFF
NA,TRBV7-3,TRBJ2-3,NA,TGTGCCAGCAGCTTATCCCATAGTTCCGATACGCAGTATTTT,CASSLSHSSDTQYF
NA,TRBV9,TRBJ2-5,NA,TGTGCCAGCAGCGTACGACCGACAGGTCAAGAGACCCAGTACTTC,CASSVRPTGQETQYF
NA,TRBV4-2,TRBJ1-5,few,TGTGCCAGCAGCCAATACAGGGATAGCAATCAGCCCCAGCATTTT,CASSQYRDSNQPQHF
NA,TRBV30,TRBJ1-6,NA,TGTGCCTGGAGCCCCACAGGGTCCCGGGGGGGTTCACCCCTCCACTTT,CAWSPTGSRGGSPLHF
NA,TRBV20-1,TRBJ1-6,NA,TGCAGTGCTAGTTCGGACAGTTCTTCCTATTCACCCCTCCACTTT,CSASSDSSSYSPLHF
TRBD1,TRBV4-2,TRBJ1-2,NA,TGTGCCAGCAGCCAAGATCCCAGACAGGGGGACGGCTATGGCTACACCTTC,CASSQDPRQGDGYGYTF
NA,TRBV9,TRBJ2-1,NA,TGTGCCAGCAGCGGCATGAATGAGCAGTTCTTC,CASSGMNEQFF
NA,TRBV11-2,TRBJ2-5,NA,TGTGCCAGCAGCTTAGAGTTGGTGGGGGGTGCCCAAGAGACCCAGTACTTC,CASSLELVGGAQETQYF
NA,TRBV7-3,TRBJ1-1,NA,TGTGCCAGCAGCCAGACCAGAAACACTGAAGCTTTCTTT,CASSQTRNTEAFF
NA,TRBV6-6,TRBJ2-7,NA,TGTGCCAGCCAGCTTGACGGCTACTACGAGCAGTACTTC,CASQLDGYYEQYF
NA,TRBV6-5,TRBJ1-3,NA,TGTGCCAGCAGTTACAATAAGGGGGGGCTTGGAAACACCATATATTTT,CASSYNKGGLGNTIYF
NA,TRBV7-9,TRBJ1-2,NA,TGTGCCAGCAACCGCGCTAACTATGGCTACACCTTC,CASNRANYGYTF
TRBD1,TRBV9,TRBJ1-6,few,TGTGCCAGCAGAGGAACAGGGGGTGGTTCACCCCTCCACTTT,CASRGTGGGSPLHF
NA,TRBV7-7,TRBJ1-4,NA,TGTGCTAGCAGCCCAACCGGACTGCCGGAACCAAATGAAAAACTGTTTTTT,CASSPTGLPEPNEKLFF
TRBD1,TRBV18,TRBJ1-1,NA,TGTGCCAGCTCACCGGGACAGGTGAACACTGAAGCTTTCTTT,CASSPGQVNTEAFF
TRBD1,TRBV7-8,TRBJ1-5,NA,TGTGCCAGCAGCTTGGGACAGCTGAAGGGCAATCAGCCCCAGCATTTT,CASSLGQLKGNQPQHF
NA,TRBV18,TRBJ1-5,NA,TGTGCCAGCTCACCGTGGACGGAGAATCAGCCCCAGCATTTT,CASSPWTENQPQHF
TRBD1,TRBV10-3,TRBJ1-1,once,TGTGCCATCAGCGCCTCGGGACAGGGCGACACTGAAGCTTTCTTT,CAISASGQGDTEAFF
TRBD1,TRBV2,TRBJ1-4,NA,TGTGCCAGCAGACGACAGGGGACTGTGGGGGATGAAAAACTGTTTTTT,CASRRQGTVGDEKLFF
TRBD2,TRBV4-2,TRBJ2-5,NA,TGTGCCAGCAGCCAAGACCCACCGGGACTAGCGGGGGGGGAGACCCAGTACTTC,CASSQDPPGLAGGETQYF
TRBD1,TRBV4-1,TRBJ1-2,NA,TGCGCCAGCAGCCAAGATCGACAGGGTTTCTTTGGCTACACCTTC,CASSQDRQGFFGYTF
TRBD1,TRBV2,TRBJ2-7,NA,TGTGCCGGCAGAAGGAGGGTTCCGGGACAGGGGGCTTACGAGCAGTACTTC,CAGRRRVPGQGAYEQYF
TRBD1,TRBV27,TRBJ1-2,NA,TGTGCCAGCAGTTCATCCGGGACAGGGTATGGCTACACCTTC,CASSSSGTGYGYTF
TRBD2,TRBV19,TRBJ2-1,NA,TGTGCCAGTAGTAGCACTAGCGGGGGGAATGAGCAGTTCTTC,CASSSTSGGNEQFF
NA,TRBV4-1,TRBJ2-1,NA,TGCGCCTTCGGAGTTGGCAATGAGCAGTTCTTC,CAFGVGNEQFF
TRBD1,TRBV13,TRBJ1-6,NA,TGTGCCAGCAGCTCGACAGGGAGCAATTCACCCCTCCACTTT,CASSSTGSNSPLHF
NA,TRBV6-5,TRBJ1-1,NA,TGTGCCAGCAAGATCCGACAGTTGAACACTGAAGCTTTCTTT,CASKIRQLNTEAFF
NA,TRBV7-6,TRBJ1-1,NA,TGTGCCAGCAGTCAAGGACCCTTGGGGACTGAAGCTTTCTTT,CASSQGPLGTEAFF
NA,TRBV7-9,TRBJ1-5,NA,TGTGCCAGCAGCTTACCGGGTTTCAATCAGCCCCAGCATTTT,CASSLPGFNQPQHF
NA,TRBV30,TRBJ1-1,few,TGTGCCCGACAAGTGGGGATGAACACTGAAGCTTTCTTT,CARQVGMNTEAFF
NA,TRBV5-1,TRBJ2-7,many,TGCGCCAGCAGCAGAAACAGGGACTACGAGCAGTACTTC,CASSRNRDYEQYF
TRBD2,TRBV15,TRBJ2-2,NA,TGTGCCACCAGCAGTCACGCGGGGGGCTACACCGGGGAGCTGTTTTTT,CATSSHAGGYTGELFF
NA,TRBV7-8,TRBJ1-1,NA,TGTGCCAGCAGCTTTGGGTGGGACACTGAAGCTTTCTTT,CASSFGWDTEAFF
TRBD1,TRBV6-5,TRBJ2-7,many,TGTGCCAGCAGAATACAGGGGGCGACCTACGAGCAGTACTTC,CASRIQGATYEQYF
TRBD1,TRBV6-2/TRBV6-3,TRBJ1-2,NA,TGTGCCAGCAGTCACCGGCCTGGGACAGGGGAAGGGTATGGCTACACCTTC,CASSHRPGTGEGYGYTF
TRBD1,TRBV6-6,TRBJ1-1,once,TGTGCCAGCAGCACCGGGACAGGGACCATGAACACTGAAGCTTTCTTT,CASSTGTGTMNTEAFF
TRBD1,TRBV30,TRBJ1-2,NA,TGTGCCTGGGTCGGGACAGCTTATGGCTACACCTTC,CAWVGTAYGYTF
NA,TRBV9,TRBJ2-7,NA,TGTGCCAGCAGCCCCAGGACTTCCCCCTACGAGCAGTACTTC,CASSPRTSPYEQYF
TRBD1,TRBV20-1,TRBJ2-1,NA,TGCAGTGCTAGTGGGACAGGGGAGCAGTTCTTC,CSASGTGEQFF
TRBD1,TRBV25-1,TRBJ2-2,few,TGTGCCAGCAGTGTAGGGACAGGGTCCACCGGGGAGCTGTTTTTT,CASSVGTGSTGELFF
NA,TRBV19,TRBJ1-3,NA,TGTGCCAGTAGTATGGCAAGCTCTGGAAACACCATATATTTT,CASSMASSGNTIYF
NA,TRBV24-1,TRBJ1-1,NA,TGTGCCACCAGTGCTAAAGCTTTCTTT,CATSAKAFF
TRBD2,TRBV24-1,TRBJ2-1,NA,TGTGCCACCAGTGGCGGGGGGTCCTACAATGAGCAGTTCTTC,CATSGGGSYNEQFF
NA,TRBV6-2/TRBV6-3,TRBJ1-2,NA,TGTGCCAGCAGTTACTCGGACGGGGGATACTATGGCTACACCTTC,CASSYSDGGYYGYTF
TRBD1,TRBV7-9,TRBJ1-2,few,TGTGCCAGCAGCCGGCCACCCCGGGACAGGGTTGACAAAGGGTATGGCTACACCTTC,CASSRPPRDRVDKGYGYTF
NA,TRBV5-1,TRBJ2-1,NA,TGCGCCAGCAGCTTGATCCCGGAGAATGAGCAGTTCTTC,CASSLIPENEQFF
TRBD1,TRBV2,TRBJ2-1,NA,TGTGCCAGCAGACCCGGGACAGGGGTTCGCTACAATGAGCAGTTCTTC,CASRPGTGVRYNEQFF
NA,TRBV30,TRBJ2-1,NA,TGTGCCTGGAGTGTAAACAGGGAAAATGAGCAGTTCTTC,CAWSVNRENEQFF
NA,TRBV24-1,TRBJ2-2,NA,TGTGCCACCAGTGATTCCAACAGAGCAACCGGGGAGCTGTTTTTT,CATSDSNRATGELFF
TRBD1,TRBV29-1,TRBJ2-7,NA,TGCAGCGTTGCGTCGGTTCTGGCTCGGGGGACAGGGAATTACGAGCAGTACTTC,CSVASVLARGTGNYEQYF
TRBD1,TRBV7-2,TRBJ1-2,once,TGTGCCAGCAGCGCCGGACAGGGAACGAGCTATGGCTACACCTTC,CASSAGQGTSYGYTF